A single TCR beta chain is shown here with its context. What it binds is not known. This sample was taken from a study of cytomegalovirus exposure and HLA in healthy donors. Overall study findings and caveats: Associated with cytomegalovirus, according to the listing, were some 150 TCR beta chains. In a later analysis, an Asian-associated ancestry cluster reportedly showed fewer N-insertions than the 666-donor mean. For TCR beta chains, V- and J-gene trimming was later linked to a missense DCLRE1C variant.

The PCR used 60 Vbeta and 13 Jbeta primers. Clones were sequenced by immunoSEQ multiplex PCR, and TCRdb holds only the in-frame ones, with some missing. Found here are over 150,000 clones, around 81% of them singletons; the top ten hold around 5.2%. J gave up 10 bases and V 5 bases, and 5 bases lay outside the gene matches. CDR1 GTSNPN and CDR2 SVGIG come from the germline V gene (reference sequence). This CDR3 contains 10 residues. The sequence was collected from a woman in her thirties or forties in good health and CMV-seropositive. Specimen: PBMCs. V gene TRBV30 combines with J gene TRBJ2-7; 7 nucleotides line up with TRBD1. The CDR3 sequence is CAWGEGAQYF. CDR3 in DNA: TGTGCCTGGGGAGAGGGGGCACAGTACTTC. The entire variable domain, with the rest obtained from reference TRBV30 and TRBJ2-7, is as follows: SQTIHQWPATLVQPVGSPLSLECTVEGTSNPNLYWYRQAAGRGLQLLFYSVGIGQISSEVPQNLSASRPQDRQFILSSKKLLLSDSGFYLCAWGEGAQYFGPGTRLTVT.